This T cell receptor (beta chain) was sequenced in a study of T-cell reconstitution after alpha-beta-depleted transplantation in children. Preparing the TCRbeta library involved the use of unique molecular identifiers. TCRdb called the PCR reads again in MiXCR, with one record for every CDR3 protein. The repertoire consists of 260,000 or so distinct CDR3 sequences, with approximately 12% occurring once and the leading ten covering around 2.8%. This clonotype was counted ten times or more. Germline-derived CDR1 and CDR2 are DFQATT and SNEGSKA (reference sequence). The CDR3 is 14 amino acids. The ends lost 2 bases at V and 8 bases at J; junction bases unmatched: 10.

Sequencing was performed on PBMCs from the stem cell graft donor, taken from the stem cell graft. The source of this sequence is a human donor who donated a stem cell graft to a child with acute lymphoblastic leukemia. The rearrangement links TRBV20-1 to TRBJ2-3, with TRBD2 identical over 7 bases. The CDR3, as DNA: TGCAGTGCTAGATTCGGGGGAGGGCCTGCTACGCAGTATTTT. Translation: CSARFGGGPATQYF.